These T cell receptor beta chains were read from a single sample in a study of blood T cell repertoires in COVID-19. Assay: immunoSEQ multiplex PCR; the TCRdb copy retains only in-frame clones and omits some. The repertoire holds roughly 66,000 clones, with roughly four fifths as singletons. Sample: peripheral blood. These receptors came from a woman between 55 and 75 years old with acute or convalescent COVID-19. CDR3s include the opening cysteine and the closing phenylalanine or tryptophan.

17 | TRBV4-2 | CASSPQGTLNSGNTIYF
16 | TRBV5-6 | CASSLGQGANTGELFF
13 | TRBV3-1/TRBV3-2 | CASSHPPGTEAFF
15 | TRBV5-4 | CASRTGGRQGYGYTF
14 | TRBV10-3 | CAISTGTPNTEAFF
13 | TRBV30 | CAEKTQGPRKLFF
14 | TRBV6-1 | CASSEAGFTGELFF
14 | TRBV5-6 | CASSPGSKDQPQHF
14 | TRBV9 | CASSVRDSGEKLFF
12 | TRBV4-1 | CASYLLPYEQYF
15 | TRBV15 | CATSRTGTGGTEAFF